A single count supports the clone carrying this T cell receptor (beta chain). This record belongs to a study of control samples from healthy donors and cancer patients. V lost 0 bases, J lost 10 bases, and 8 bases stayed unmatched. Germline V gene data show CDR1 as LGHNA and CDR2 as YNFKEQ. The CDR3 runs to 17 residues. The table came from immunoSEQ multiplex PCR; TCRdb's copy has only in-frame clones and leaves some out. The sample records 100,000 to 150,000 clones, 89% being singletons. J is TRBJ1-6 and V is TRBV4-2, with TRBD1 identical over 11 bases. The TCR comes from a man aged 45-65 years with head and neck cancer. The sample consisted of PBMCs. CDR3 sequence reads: CASSQEIGQGAGSPLHF. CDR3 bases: TGTGCCAGCAGCCAAGAGATCGGACAGGGGGCAGGGTCACCCCTCCACTTT.